This T cell receptor (beta chain) is drawn from a study of blood T cells in healthy people across ages. At the level of the study: About one barcoded beta molecule per two T cells was the capture yield of template switching. Overall study results and limits: Expanded clonotype changes were possibly confounded by unknown donor CMV status. Observed TCR beta diversity per million T cells went down as age went up. This fall followed a roughly linear course with age.

Many counts were recorded for this clonotype. Its antigen is not known. CDR3 length: 14 residues. The V segment lost 4 bases and the J segment 4 bases; nucleotides outside the gene matches: 4. Germline V CDR1 and CDR2: KGHDR, SFDVKD. Alongside a J-beta primer mix, a sample-barcoded 5' primer served in a second PCR lasting 7 to 11 cycles. A single record per CDR3 protein comes from TCRdb applying MiXCR to the 5' RACE reads. The sample yields around 870,000 distinct CDR3 sequences, 25% to 35% seen once. The sequence came from a woman older than 75 in good health. This rearrangement joins TRBV24-1 to TRBJ1-2; 8 positions agree with TRBD1. The sample consisted of blood. The CDR3 coding sequence is TGTGCCACCAGTGACTCAGGACAGGGCTATGGCTACACCTTC. Its protein product is CATSDSGQGYGYTF.